This TCR beta chain was profiled in a study of blood T cell repertoires in COVID-19. Whole-study context: The analysed material was cDNA or gDNA that came from T cells, B-cell-depleted T cells, or PBMCs.

In the authors' methods: Estimated nucleated cell counts came from reference gene primer amplification. Produced via immunoSEQ multiplex PCR; TCRdb's table is partial and in-frame only. The V and J calls and clone size come from that table; D and trimming were worked out from the DNA. The table shows approximately 70,000 clones, with about nine tenths occurring only once. Trimming took 8 bases from V and 3 from J, leaving 18 bases between them. The length of the CDR3 is 15 residues. Germline V CDR1 and CDR2: WNHNN, SYGVQD (reference sequence). The rearrangement joins TRBV10-1 to TRBJ2-3; the D gene is possibly TRBD2 (6 bases). The specimen was peripheral blood. This sequence originates from a man aged 50 to 59 with active COVID-19. In DNA form, the CDR3 reads TGCGCCAGCCCAGTCCCGGGACTGACAACAGATACGCAGTATTTT. Translation: CASPVPGLTTDTQYF.